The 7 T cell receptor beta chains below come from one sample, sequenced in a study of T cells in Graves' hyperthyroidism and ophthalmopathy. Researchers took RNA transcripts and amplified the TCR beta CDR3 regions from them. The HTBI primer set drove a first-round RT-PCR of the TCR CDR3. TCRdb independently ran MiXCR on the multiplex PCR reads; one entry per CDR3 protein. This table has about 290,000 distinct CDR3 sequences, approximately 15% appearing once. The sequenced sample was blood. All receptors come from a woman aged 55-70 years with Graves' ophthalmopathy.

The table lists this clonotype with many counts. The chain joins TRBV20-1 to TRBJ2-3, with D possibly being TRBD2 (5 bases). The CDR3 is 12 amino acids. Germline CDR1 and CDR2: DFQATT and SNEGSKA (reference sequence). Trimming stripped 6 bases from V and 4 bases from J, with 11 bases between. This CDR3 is CSAGPSSDTQYF. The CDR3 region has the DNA TGCAGTGCCGGACCTAGCTCAGATACGCAGTATTTT.

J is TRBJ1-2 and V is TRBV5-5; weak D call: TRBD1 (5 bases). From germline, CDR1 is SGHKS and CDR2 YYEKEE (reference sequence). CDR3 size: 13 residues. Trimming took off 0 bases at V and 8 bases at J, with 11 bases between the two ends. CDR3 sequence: CASSLGQGVGYTF. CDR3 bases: TGTGCCAGCAGCTTGGGTCAGGGCGTGGGCTACACCTTC.

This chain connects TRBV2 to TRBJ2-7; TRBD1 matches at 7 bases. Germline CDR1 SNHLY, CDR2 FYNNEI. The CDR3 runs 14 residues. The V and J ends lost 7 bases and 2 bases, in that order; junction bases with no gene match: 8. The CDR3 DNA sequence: TGTGCCAGCAAGACAGGGAATCCACCCTACGAGCAGTACTTC. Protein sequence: CASKTGNPPYEQYF.

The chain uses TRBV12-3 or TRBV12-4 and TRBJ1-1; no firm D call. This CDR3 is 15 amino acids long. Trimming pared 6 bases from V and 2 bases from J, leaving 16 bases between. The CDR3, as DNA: TGTGCCAGCAGCCGACCTAGGACGGCCAACACTGAAGCTTTCTTT. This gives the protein CASSRPRTANTEAFF.

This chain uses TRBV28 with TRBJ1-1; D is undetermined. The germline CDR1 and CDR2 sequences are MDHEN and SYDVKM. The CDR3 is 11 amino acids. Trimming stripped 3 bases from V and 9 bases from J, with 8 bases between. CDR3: CASSLNRQAFF. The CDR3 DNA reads TGTGCCAGCAGTTTGAATCGTCAAGCTTTCTTT.

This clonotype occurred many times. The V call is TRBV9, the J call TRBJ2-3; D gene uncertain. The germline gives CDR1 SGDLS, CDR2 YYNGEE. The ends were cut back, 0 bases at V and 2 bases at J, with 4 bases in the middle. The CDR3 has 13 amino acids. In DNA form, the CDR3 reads TGTGCCAGCAGCGTAGCCGACACAGATACGCAGTATTTT. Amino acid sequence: CASSVADTDTQYF.

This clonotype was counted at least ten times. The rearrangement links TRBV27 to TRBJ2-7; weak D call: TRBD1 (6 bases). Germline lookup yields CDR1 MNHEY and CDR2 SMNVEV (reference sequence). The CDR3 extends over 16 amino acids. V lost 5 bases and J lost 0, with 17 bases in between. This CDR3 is CASSLTGTHYSYEQYF. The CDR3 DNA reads TGTGCCAGCAGTCTAACCGGGACACACTACTCCTACGAGCAGTACTTC.